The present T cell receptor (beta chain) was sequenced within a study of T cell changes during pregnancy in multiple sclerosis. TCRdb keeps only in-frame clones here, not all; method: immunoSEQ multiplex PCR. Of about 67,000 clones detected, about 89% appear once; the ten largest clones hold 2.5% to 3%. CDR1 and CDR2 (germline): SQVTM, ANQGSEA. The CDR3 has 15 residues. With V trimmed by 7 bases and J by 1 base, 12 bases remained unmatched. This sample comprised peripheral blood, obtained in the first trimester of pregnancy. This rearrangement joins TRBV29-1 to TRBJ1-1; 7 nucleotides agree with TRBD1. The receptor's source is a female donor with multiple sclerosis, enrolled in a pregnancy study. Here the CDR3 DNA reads TGCAGCGCCTTTACGTTCGGGACAGCGAACACTGAAGCTTTCTTT. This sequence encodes CSAFTFGTANTEAFF.